These 19 T cell receptor beta chains were all obtained from the same sample, sequenced in a study of T cell responses to AZD1222 COVID-19 vaccine. TCRdb's table, derived via immunoSEQ multiplex PCR, lists solely in-frame clones and lacks some. The sample contains some 74,000 clones, roughly 90% of which appear only once. This sample comprised peripheral blood, obtained 28 days after the second AZD1222 dose. Every receptor here comes from an adult who received the AZD1222 COVID-19 vaccine.

The CDR3 coding sequence is TGTGCCAGCAGCCCACTACGAGGGAGCACAGATACGCAGTATTTT. This codes for CASSPLRGSTDTQYF. The rearrangement joins TRBV3-1 (or the pseudogene TRBV3-2) to TRBJ2-3; a weak D match, TRBD2 (5 bases). The CDR3 is 15 amino acids. Deletions cut 4 bases from V and 0 bases from J, with 11 bases between. CDR1 is LGHDT and CDR2 is YNNKEL in the germline V gene (reference sequence).

This clone was counted once. V gene TRBV5-8 combines with J gene TRBJ2-7, with D perhaps TRBD1 (8 bases). The CDR3 is 15 residues long. Germline lookup yields CDR1 SGHTS and CDR2 YDEGEE. The V gene lost 4 bases and the J gene lost 3 bases, with 17 bases spanning the gap. CDR3: CASSGYRGGNYEQYF. The CDR3 DNA follows: TGTGCCAGCAGCGGGTACAGGGGGGGGAACTACGAGCAGTACTTC. The full variable domain, in which reference TRBV5-8 and TRBJ2-7 provide the parts outside the CDR3, is EAGVTQSPTHLIKTRGQQATLRCSPISGHTSVYWYQQALGLGLQFLLWYDEGEERNRGNFPPRFSGRQFPNYSSELNVNALELEDSALYLCASSGYRGGNYEQYFGPGTRLTVT.

The chain combines TRBV6-5 with TRBJ1-4; maybe TRBD1 (5 bases). Looked up from germline, CDR1 is MNHEY and CDR2 is SVGAGI. V gave up 6 bases and J gave up 6 bases, with 11 bases separating them. The length of the CDR3 is 13 residues. The CDR3 here is CASRPSGYEKLFF. Here the CDR3 DNA reads TGTGCCAGCAGACCGTCAGGGTATGAAAAACTGTTTTTT.

This chain uses TRBV28 with TRBJ2-7; a weak D match, TRBD1 (6 bases). V lost 6 bases to trimming and J lost 0 bases, with 15 bases between them. Germline values: CDR1 MDHEN, CDR2 SYDVKM. The CDR3 totals 15 residues. CDR3 region: CASSQDRRSSYEQYF. CDR3 sequence (DNA): TGTGCCAGCAGCCAAGACAGGAGAAGCTCCTACGAGCAGTACTTC.

This clone was counted between two and nine times. The chain combines TRBV6-5 with TRBJ1-5; D is ambiguous. The CDR3 runs to 14 residues. The germline V gene has CDR1 MNHEY and CDR2 SVGAGI. V lost 2 bases and J lost 3, with 8 bases in between. The CDR3 coding sequence is TGTGCCAGCAGTTACAGGATAAACAATCAGCCCCAGCATTTT. This encodes CASSYRINNQPQHF.

This clone was counted only a few times. The V call is TRBV5-1, the J call TRBJ1-1; maybe TRBD1 (6 bases). The CDR3 loop spans 17 amino acids. Germline V lookup: CDR1 SGHRS, CDR2 YFSETQ. V was clipped by 3 bases and J by 4 bases, with 22 bases between them. The CDR3 is CASSSLFTGTLGTEAFF. CDR3 in DNA: TGCGCCAGCAGCTCGCTGTTCACAGGGACCTTAGGCACTGAAGCTTTCTTT. Complete variable domain (other parts from reference TRBV5-1 and TRBJ1-1): KAGVTQTPRYLIKTRGQQVTLSCSPISGHRSVSWYQQTPGQGLQFLFEYFSETQRNKGNFPGRFSGRQFSNSRSEMNVSTLELGDSALYLCASSSLFTGTLGTEAFFGQGTRLTVV.

V is TRBV2 and J is TRBJ2-5; 8 nucleotides align to TRBD1. CDR1 and CDR2 from the germline V gene are SNHLY and FYNNEI. Trimming removed 1 base from V and 7 bases from J; junction bases left unmatched: 5. The CDR3 extends over 14 amino acids. The DNA for the CDR3 is TGTGCCAGCAGTGAAGAGTCAGGGGGCGGGACCCAGTACTTC. It codes for CASSEESGGGTQYF. The full variable domain, with the rest looked up from reference TRBV2 and TRBJ2-5, is EPEVTQTPSHQVTQMGQEVILRCVPISNHLYFYWYRQILGQKVEFLVSFYNNEISEKSEIFDDQFSVERPDGSNFTLKIRSTKLEDSAMYFCASSEESGGGTQYFGPGTRLLVL.

V is TRBV30 and J is TRBJ1-3; D is perhaps TRBD1 (5 bases). The germline V and J ends were trimmed by 2 bases and 4 bases, with 9 bases remaining between them. Germline CDR1 and CDR2: GTSNPN and SVGIG (reference sequence). This CDR3 has 13 residues. The CDR3 spells CAWSPGTGNTIYF. As DNA, the CDR3 is TGTGCCTGGAGTCCGGGGACCGGAAACACCATATATTTT.

V gene TRBV5-4 combines with J gene TRBJ1-6; no definite D call. This CDR3 is built from 17 residues. With 3 bases removed from V and 7 bases from J, the gap between germline ends came to 20 bases. Germline lookup yields CDR1 SGHNT and CDR2 YYREEE (reference sequence). For the CDR3, the DNA is TGTGCCAGCAGCTCACACCCGGTTGAGACGGGGAATTCACCCCTCCACTTT. This translates into CASSSHPVETGNSPLHF.

With respect to this clone: Other nucleotide sequences from this sample produce the same CDR3. J is TRBJ1-3 and V is TRBV6-5, with 7 bases that match TRBD1. Per germline, CDR1 MNHEY and CDR2 SVGAGI. Germline trimming cut 6 bases from V and 0 bases from J; bases unmatched to any gene: 2. This CDR3 spans 14 amino acids. CDR3 in amino acids: CASRQGNSGNTIYF. The CDR3 nucleotides read TGTGCCAGCAGACAGGGGAACTCTGGAAACACCATATATTTT.

The chain is built from TRBV4-1 and TRBJ2-7; D possibly corresponds to TRBD1 (6 bases). The CDR3 is 18 residues long. Trimming stripped 1 base from V and 0 bases from J, with 19 bases between. The germline V gene has CDR1 MGHRA and CDR2 YSYEKL. CDR3 DNA sequence: TGCGCCAGCAGCCAAGGAGTCCGGGTGGGCAGGGGCTCCTACGAGCAGTACTTC. Its translation is CASSQGVRVGRGSYEQYF.

The V call is TRBV4-3, the J call TRBJ2-7; maybe TRBD1 (7 bases). CDR3 length equals 15 residues. CDR1 and CDR2 (germline): LGHNA, YSLEER. V lost 4 bases and J lost 2, with 15 bases in between. Here the CDR3 DNA reads TGCGCCAGCAGCCTAGCGGACGGGACAGCCTACGAGCAGTACTTC. Translating it yields CASSLADGTAYEQYF.

For the CDR3, the DNA is TGTGCCAGCACTTTTCGGGGAGGAGATACGCAGTATTTT. Amino acids: CASTFRGGDTQYF. The rearrangement joins TRBV7-2 to TRBJ2-3; a weak D match, TRBD2 (6 bases). The CDR3 totals 13 residues. CDR1 and CDR2 (germline): SGHTA, FQGNSA. Trimming left V 7 bases short and J 5 bases short, with 13 bases between.

The chain joins TRBV7-9 to TRBJ1-1; D uncertain. From germline, CDR1 is SEHNR and CDR2 FQNEAQ (reference sequence). The ends were cut back, 0 bases at V and 3 bases at J, with 8 bases in the middle. The CDR3 is made up of 14 amino acids. The CDR3 region has the DNA TGTGCCAGCAGCTTAGCGATGCGGCACACTGAAGCTTTCTTT. This sequence encodes CASSLAMRHTEAFF.

CDR3 coding DNA: TGTGCCAGCAGTTTGGAGACAGGCCCTAACTATGGCTACACCTTC. It translates to CASSLETGPNYGYTF. This chain connects TRBV28 to TRBJ1-2; maybe TRBD1 (6 bases). Germline loops: CDR1 MDHEN, CDR2 SYDVKM. The V end lost 3 bases, the J end lost 0 bases, and 11 bases lay between the germline ends. The CDR3 totals 15 residues.

The V call is TRBV11-2, the J call TRBJ2-7; a weak D match, TRBD2 (6 bases). The CDR3 runs 15 residues. Trimming took 4 bases from V and 0 from J, leaving 13 bases between them. Germline lookup yields CDR1 SGHAT and CDR2 FQNNGV. Written as DNA, the CDR3 is TGTGCCAGCAGCTCAGTACGGGACTCCTCCTACGAGCAGTACTTC. It is translated as CASSSVRDSSYEQYF. Drawing the rest from reference TRBV11-2 and TRBJ2-7, the complete variable domain is EAGVAQSPRYKIIEKRQSVAFWCNPISGHATLYWYQQILGQGPKLLIQFQNNGVVDDSQLPKDRFSAERLKGVDSTLKIQPAKLEDSAVYLCASSSVRDSSYEQYFGPGTRLTVT.

The rearrangement uses TRBV27 and TRBJ1-2; D not resolved. Germline V gene lookup returns CDR1 MNHEY and CDR2 SMNVEV (reference sequence). The CDR3 is made up of 14 amino acids. V was pared by 5 bases and J by 2 bases, with 12 bases between. The DNA of the CDR3 is TGTGCCAGCAGTCCCCCGGGGAGAAACTATGGCTACACCTTC. Translated: CASSPPGRNYGYTF.

A few counts support this clone. This chain links TRBV19 with TRBJ1-6; 10 nucleotides line up with TRBD1. This CDR3 is built from 15 residues. The V gene's germline CDR1 is LNHDA and CDR2 SQIVND (reference sequence). Losses at the gene ends were 4 bases for V and 9 bases for J; bases not matched to a gene: 6. CDR3 nucleotides: TGTGCCAGTAGTAACTTCCGGGACAGGGGTTCACCCCTCCACTTT. It yields the protein CASSNFRDRGSPLHF.

V is TRBV4-3 and J is TRBJ2-7; 12 bases agree with TRBD1. The J segment lost 6 bases and the V segment lost 1 base, leaving 4 bases of the junction unmatched. CDR3 size: 15 residues. The germline V gene has CDR1 LGHNA and CDR2 YSLEER. The CDR3, as DNA: TGCGCCAGCAGCCAAGTGGGACAGGGGGCCGGCGAGCAGTACTTC. Its translation is CASSQVGQGAGEQYF.